Sequencing of this TCR beta chain was carried out in a study of cytomegalovirus exposure and HLA in healthy donors. In the study overall: When over 300 donors were genotyped, roughly 80% of them were found to fall in the Caucasian-associated ancestry cluster.

The germline V and J ends were trimmed by 4 bases and 0 bases, with 17 bases remaining between them. Germline V gene lookup returns CDR1 SGHRS and CDR2 YFSETQ. The CDR3 extends over 16 amino acids. In regard to this clone: Its antigen is unidentified.

Overall study findings and caveats: There were several of the most significant clusters that appeared linked to common viral pathogens in a later analysis. For presence/absence analyses, sequencing depth was assumed to be roughly uniform across donors. More than 150 TCR beta chains were listed as cytomegalovirus-associated.

Primers: 60 Vbeta forward and 13 Jbeta reverse. Libraries were prepared by immunoSEQ multiplex PCR; TCRdb keeps only in-frame clonotypes and omits some of them. The table has about 86,000 clones, 70% to 75% seen once. The sequenced sample consisted of PBMCs. This clonotype originated in a woman aged 45-65 years in good health and CMV-seropositive. This rearrangement joins TRBV5-1 to TRBJ2-7; weak D call: TRBD2 (5 bases). The CDR3 DNA sequence: TGCGCCAGCAGCCGCCCCCGGGATTCAAACTCCTACGAGCAGTACTTC. Protein product: CASSRPRDSNSYEQYF. The whole variable domain, remainder taken from reference TRBV5-1 and TRBJ2-7, is KAGVTQTPRYLIKTRGQQVTLSCSPISGHRSVSWYQQTPGQGLQFLFEYFSETQRNKGNFPGRFSGRQFSNSRSEMNVSTLELGDSALYLCASSRPRDSNSYEQYFGPGTRLTVT.